This T cell receptor beta chain is from a study of beta chain features in type 1 diabetes. CDR1 SEHNR and CDR2 FQNEAQ come from the germline V gene (reference sequence). The junction had 19 bases not matched to a gene; V was cut back by 5 bases and J by 5 bases. This CDR3 contains 18 residues. All of the isolated RNA was reverse transcribed, so expressed TCRB transcripts were sequenced. TCRdb's table, derived via immunoSEQ multiplex PCR, lists solely in-frame clones and lacks some. The data hold fewer than 250,000 clones, with 13% to 15% observed a single time. The table lists this clone with a few counts.

This chain joins TRBV7-9 and TRBJ1-1, with 8 bases aligning to TRBD1. Sequenced sample: naive CD4+ T cells from blood. The receptor comes from a woman aged 40 to 49 in good health. DNA for the CDR3: TGTGCCAGCAGCACCCCCACTGCAGACAGGGGACGAGATACTGAAGCTTTCTTT. Translating gives CASSTPTADRGRDTEAFF.